This T cell receptor (beta chain) was captured in a study of cytomegalovirus exposure and HLA in healthy donors. Study at large: In a later analysis, the 90 to 150 validation repertoires were reported to have used the same platform as the 650 to 800 first-cohort repertoires.

About this clone itself: Its antigen is currently unknown.

The donors were members of the validation cohort, which comprised about 120 subjects and was separate from the first cohort of 666 subjects. The method was immunoSEQ multiplex PCR; TCRdb's version includes in-frame clones alone and lacks a portion of them. The top ten hold around 1.3% of the sample, which has around 140,000 clones, roughly nine tenths seen once. Broader study findings: There were some public TCRs occurring in many donors, but most TCR sequences were rare. A few CMV-associated chains proved CMV antigen-specific in vitro.

The sample taken for sequencing was PBMCs. The clonotype originates from a woman in her late teens or twenties in good health and CMV-seronegative.

The DNA for the CDR3 is TGTGCCAGCAGCACGGACTTAAGCTCCTATAATTCACCCCTCCACTTT. The encoded protein is CASSTDLSSYNSPLHF. The V call is TRBV11-2, the J call TRBJ1-6; D gene ambiguous. The V end was cut by 5 bases, the J end by 0 bases, with 11 bases between. The CDR3 spans 16 residues. CDR1 and CDR2 (germline): SGHAT, FQNNGV.